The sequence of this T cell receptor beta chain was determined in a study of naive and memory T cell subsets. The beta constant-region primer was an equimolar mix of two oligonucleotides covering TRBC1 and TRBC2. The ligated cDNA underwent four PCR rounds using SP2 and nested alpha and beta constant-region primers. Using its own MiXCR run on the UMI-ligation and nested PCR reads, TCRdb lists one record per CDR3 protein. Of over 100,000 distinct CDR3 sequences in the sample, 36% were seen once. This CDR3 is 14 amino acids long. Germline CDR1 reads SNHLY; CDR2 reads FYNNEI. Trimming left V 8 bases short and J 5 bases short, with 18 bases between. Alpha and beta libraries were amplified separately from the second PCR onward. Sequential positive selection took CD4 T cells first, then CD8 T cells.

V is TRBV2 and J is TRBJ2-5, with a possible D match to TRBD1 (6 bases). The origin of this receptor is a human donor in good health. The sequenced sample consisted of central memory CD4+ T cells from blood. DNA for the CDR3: TGTGCCAGCCTCCTAGGACAGAGGAGCGAGACCCAGTACTTC. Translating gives CASLLGQRSETQYF.